This T cell receptor (beta chain) derives from a study of T cell responses to AZD1222 COVID-19 vaccine. As for this clone: Its antigen is currently unknown.

General observations from the study: Compared with day 0, the breadth and depth of the Spike-specific TCR repertoire rose significantly after two doses of AZD1222. Clonal diversity was possibly underestimated, and white British individuals and females predominated among donors. Repertoires in all cases were sampled only once the peak T cell response had passed.

V lost 5 bases, J lost 5 bases, and 8 bases stayed unmatched. Germline lookup yields CDR1 MDHEN and CDR2 SYDVKM. The CDR3 loop spans 15 amino acids. Assay used: immunoSEQ multiplex PCR; TCRdb lists only in-frame clones, some missing. The table includes about 120,000 clones, approximately 90% detected once. Sequenced material: peripheral blood, taken on day 0 of AZD1222 vaccination. The V gene is TRBV28, the J gene TRBJ2-3; 9 bases map to TRBD2. This clonotype originated in an adult in good health. Here the CDR3 DNA reads TGTGCCAGCAGTCCCCCGGGGCGGGGGGGAGATACGCAGTATTTT. The encoded protein is CASSPPGRGGDTQYF.